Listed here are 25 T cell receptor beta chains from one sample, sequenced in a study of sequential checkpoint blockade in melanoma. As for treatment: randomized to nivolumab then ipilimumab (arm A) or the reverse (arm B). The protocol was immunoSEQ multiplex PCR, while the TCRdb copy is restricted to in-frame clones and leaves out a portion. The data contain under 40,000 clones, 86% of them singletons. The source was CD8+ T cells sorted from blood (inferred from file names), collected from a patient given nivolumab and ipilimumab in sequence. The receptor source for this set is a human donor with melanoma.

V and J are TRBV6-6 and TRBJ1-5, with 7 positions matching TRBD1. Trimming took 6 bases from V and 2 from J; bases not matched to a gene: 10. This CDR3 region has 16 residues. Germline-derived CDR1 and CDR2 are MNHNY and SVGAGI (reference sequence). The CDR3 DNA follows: TGTGCCAGCAGCTGGACAGGCCCATATGGCAATCAGCCCCAGCATTTT. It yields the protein CASSWTGPYGNQPQHF.

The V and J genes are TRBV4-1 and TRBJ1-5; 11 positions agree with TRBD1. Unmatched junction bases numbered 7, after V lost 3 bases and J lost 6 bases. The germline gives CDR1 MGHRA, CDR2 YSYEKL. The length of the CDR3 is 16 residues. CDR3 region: CASSQPGTGGIQPQHF. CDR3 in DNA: TGCGCCAGCAGCCAGCCCGGGACAGGGGGGATTCAGCCCCAGCATTTT.

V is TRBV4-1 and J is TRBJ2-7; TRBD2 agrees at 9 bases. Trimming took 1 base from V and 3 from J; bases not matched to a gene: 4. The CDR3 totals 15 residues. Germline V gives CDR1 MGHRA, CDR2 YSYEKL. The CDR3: CASSQGGGRGYEQYF. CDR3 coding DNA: TGCGCCAGCAGCCAAGGGGGCGGGAGGGGCTACGAGCAGTACTTC.

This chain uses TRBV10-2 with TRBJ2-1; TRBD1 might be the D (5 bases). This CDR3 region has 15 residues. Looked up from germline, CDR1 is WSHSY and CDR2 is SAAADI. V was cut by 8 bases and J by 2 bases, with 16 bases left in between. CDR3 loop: CASLQPDSPYNEQFF. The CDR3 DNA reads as TGCGCCAGCCTACAACCCGACAGTCCCTACAATGAGCAGTTCTTC.

CDR3 amino acids: CASSSRGSGANVLTF. Written as DNA, the CDR3 is TGTGCCAGCAGTTCCAGGGGTTCTGGGGCCAACGTCCTGACTTTC. The V call is TRBV6-5, the J call TRBJ2-6; possible D gene TRBD1, 6 bases. This CDR3 is built from 15 residues. Germline CDR1 MNHEY, CDR2 SVGAGI. V was shortened by 4 bases and J by 1 base, with 8 bases between the two germline ends.

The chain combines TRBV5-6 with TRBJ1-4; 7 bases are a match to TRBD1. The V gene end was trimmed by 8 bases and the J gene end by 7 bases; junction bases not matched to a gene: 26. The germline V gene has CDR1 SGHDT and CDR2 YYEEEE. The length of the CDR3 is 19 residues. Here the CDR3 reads CARDETQMRTGGGTEKLFF. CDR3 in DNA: TGTGCCAGAGACGAAACCCAAATGAGGACAGGTGGGGGAACTGAAAAACTGTTTTTT. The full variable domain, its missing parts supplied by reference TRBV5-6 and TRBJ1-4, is DAGVTQSPTHLIKTRGQQVTLRCSPKSGHDTVSWYQQALGQGPQFIFQYYEEEERQRGNFPDRFSGHQFPNYSSELNVNALLLGDSALYLCARDETQMRTGGGTEKLFFGSGTQLSVL.

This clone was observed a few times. The CDR3 loop is CASSDGQGTPYEQYF. CDR3 bases: TGTGCCAGCAGCGATGGACAGGGGACTCCCTACGAGCAGTACTTC. The chain employs TRBV6-4 and TRBJ2-7; 9 bases match TRBD1. Germline-derived CDR1 and CDR2 are MRHNA and SNTAGT. CDR3 size: 15 residues. J was trimmed by 2 bases and V by 6 bases; bases with no gene match: 8.

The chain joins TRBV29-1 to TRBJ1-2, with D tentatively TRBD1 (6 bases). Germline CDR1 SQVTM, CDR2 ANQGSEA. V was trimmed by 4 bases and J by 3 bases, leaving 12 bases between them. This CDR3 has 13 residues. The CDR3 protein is CSVVETGHYGYTF. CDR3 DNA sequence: TGCAGCGTTGTAGAGACAGGCCACTATGGCTACACCTTC. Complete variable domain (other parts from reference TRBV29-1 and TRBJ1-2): SAVISQKPSRDICQRGTSLTIQCQVDSQVTMMFWYRQQPGQSLTLIATANQGSEATYESGFVIDKFPISRPNLTFSTLTVSNMSPEDSSIYLCSVVETGHYGYTFGSGTRLTVV.

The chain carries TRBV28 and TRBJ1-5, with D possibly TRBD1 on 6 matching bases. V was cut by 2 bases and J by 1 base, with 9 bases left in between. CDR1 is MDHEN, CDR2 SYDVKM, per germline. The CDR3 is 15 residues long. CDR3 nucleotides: TGTGCCAGCAGTTTAGGGACACAGAGCAATCAGCCCCAGCATTTT. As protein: CASSLGTQSNQPQHF.

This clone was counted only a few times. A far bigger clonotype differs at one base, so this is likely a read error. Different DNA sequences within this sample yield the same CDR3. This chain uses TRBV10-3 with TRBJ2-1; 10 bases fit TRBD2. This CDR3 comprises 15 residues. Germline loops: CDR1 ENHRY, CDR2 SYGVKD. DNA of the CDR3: TGCGCCATCAGTGGACTAGCGGTTATCCACAATGAGCAGTTCTTC. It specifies CAISGLAVIHNEQFF.

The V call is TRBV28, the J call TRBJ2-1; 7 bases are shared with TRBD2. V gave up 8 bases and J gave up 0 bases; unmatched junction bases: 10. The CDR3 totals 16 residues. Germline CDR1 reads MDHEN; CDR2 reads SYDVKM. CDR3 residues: CASRLEGGSSYNEQFF. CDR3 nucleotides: TGTGCCAGCCGGCTGGAGGGAGGGAGCTCCTACAATGAGCAGTTCTTC.

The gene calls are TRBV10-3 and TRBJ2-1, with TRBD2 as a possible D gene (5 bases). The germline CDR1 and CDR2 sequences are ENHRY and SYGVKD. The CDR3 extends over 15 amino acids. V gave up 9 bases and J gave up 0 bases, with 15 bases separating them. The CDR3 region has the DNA TGTGCCATGGGCCCCCAAGCGGACTCCTACAATGAGCAGTTCTTC. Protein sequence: CAMGPQADSYNEQFF.

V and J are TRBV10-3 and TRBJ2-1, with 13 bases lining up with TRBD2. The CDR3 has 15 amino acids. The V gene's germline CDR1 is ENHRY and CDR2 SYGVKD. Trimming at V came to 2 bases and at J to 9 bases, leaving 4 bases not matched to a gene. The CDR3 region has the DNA TGTGCCATCAGTGAGACTAGCGGGGGGGCTTCTGAGCAGTTCTTC. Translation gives CAISETSGGASEQFF.

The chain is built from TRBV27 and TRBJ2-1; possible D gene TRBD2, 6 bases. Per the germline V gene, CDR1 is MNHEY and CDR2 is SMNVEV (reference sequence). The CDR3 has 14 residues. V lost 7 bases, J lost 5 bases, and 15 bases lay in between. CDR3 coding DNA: TGTGCCAGCACCAATATCGGACTAAACAATGAGCAGTTCTTC. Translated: CASTNIGLNNEQFF.

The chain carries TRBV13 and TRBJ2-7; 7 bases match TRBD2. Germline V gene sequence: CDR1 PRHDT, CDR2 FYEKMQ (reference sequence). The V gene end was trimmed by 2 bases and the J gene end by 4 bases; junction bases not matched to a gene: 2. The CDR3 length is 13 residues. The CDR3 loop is CASSLTGGYEQYF. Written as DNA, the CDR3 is TGTGCCAGCAGCTTAACGGGGGGTTACGAGCAGTACTTC.

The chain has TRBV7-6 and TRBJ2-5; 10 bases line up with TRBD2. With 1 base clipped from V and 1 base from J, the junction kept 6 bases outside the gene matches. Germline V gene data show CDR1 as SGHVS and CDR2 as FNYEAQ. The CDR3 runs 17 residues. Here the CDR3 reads CASSLGVAGGLQETQYF. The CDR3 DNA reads TGTGCCAGCAGCTTAGGAGTAGCGGGGGGACTCCAAGAGACCCAGTACTTC.

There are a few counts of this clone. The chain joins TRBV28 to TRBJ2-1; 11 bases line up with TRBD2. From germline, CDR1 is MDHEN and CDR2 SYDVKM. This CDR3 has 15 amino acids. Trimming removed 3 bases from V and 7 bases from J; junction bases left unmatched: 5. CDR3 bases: TGTGCCAGCAGTTTTCTAGCGGGAGGCCCAAATGAGCAGTTCTTC. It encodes CASSFLAGGPNEQFF.

CDR3 amino acids: CASSLLESWDEQFF. DNA for the CDR3: TGTGCCAGCAGCCTACTGGAGAGCTGGGATGAGCAGTTCTTC. The gene calls are TRBV4-2 and TRBJ2-1; D is unclear. The CDR3 length is 14 residues. Per the germline V gene, CDR1 is LGHNA and CDR2 is YNFKEQ. V lost 4 bases and J 8 bases, leaving 15 bases between the germline ends.

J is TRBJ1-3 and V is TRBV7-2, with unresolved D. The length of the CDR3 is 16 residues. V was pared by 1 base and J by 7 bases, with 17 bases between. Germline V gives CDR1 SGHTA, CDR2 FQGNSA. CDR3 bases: TGTGCCAGCAGCTTAGGTCCCGAACCTAGCGGGAACACCATATATTTT. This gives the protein CASSLGPEPSGNTIYF.

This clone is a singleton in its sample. Here the CDR3 reads CASSEAAGDPDTQYF. The CDR3 coding sequence is TGTGCCAGCAGTGAGGCAGCGGGAGACCCAGATACGCAGTATTTT. V and J are TRBV6-4 and TRBJ2-3; 8 bases fit TRBD2. The germline V gene has CDR1 MRHNA and CDR2 SNTAGT. The CDR3 length is 15 residues. With 3 bases clipped from V and 4 bases from J, the junction kept 6 bases outside the gene matches.

Written as DNA, the CDR3 is TGTGCCAGTAGTATCGGGCAGGGTCGGCAGCCCCAGCATTTT. Residues: CASSIGQGRQPQHF. The chain employs TRBV19 and TRBJ1-5; D possibly corresponds to TRBD1 (5 bases). Germline CDR1 is LNHDA and CDR2 is SQIVND (reference sequence). V was pared by 3 bases and J by 7 bases, with 13 bases between. The CDR3 extends over 14 amino acids. The full variable domain, with the rest looked up from reference TRBV19 and TRBJ1-5, is DGGITQSPKYLFRKEGQNVTLSCEQNLNHDAMYWYRQDPGQGLRLIYYSQIVNDFQKGDIAEGYSVSREKKESFPLTVTSAQKNPTAFYLCASSIGQGRQPQHFGDGTRLSIL.

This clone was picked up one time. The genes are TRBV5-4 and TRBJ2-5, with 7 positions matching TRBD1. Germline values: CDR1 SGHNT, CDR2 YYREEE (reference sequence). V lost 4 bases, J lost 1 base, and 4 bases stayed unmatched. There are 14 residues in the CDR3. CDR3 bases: TGTGCCAGCAGCCCGACAGGGAGCCAAGAGACCCAGTACTTC. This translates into CASSPTGSQETQYF.

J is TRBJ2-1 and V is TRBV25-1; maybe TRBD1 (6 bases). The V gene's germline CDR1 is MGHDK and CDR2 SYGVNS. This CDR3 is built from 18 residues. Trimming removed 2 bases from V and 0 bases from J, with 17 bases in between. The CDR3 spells CASSETTGTRSSYNEQFF. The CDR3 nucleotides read TGTGCCAGCAGTGAAACTACCGGGACAAGAAGCTCCTACAATGAGCAGTTCTTC. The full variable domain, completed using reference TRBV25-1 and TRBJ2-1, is EADIYQTPRYLVIGTGKKITLECSQTMGHDKMYWYQQDPGMELHLIHYSYGVNSTEKGDLSSESTVSRIRTEHFPLTLESARPSHTSQYLCASSETTGTRSSYNEQFFGPGTRLTVL.

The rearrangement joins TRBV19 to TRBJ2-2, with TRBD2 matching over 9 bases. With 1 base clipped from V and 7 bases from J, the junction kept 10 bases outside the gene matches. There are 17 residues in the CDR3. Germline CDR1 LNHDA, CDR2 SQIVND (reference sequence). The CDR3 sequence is CASSIVGVAGGRGELFF. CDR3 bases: TGTGCCAGTAGTATAGTAGGAGTGGCGGGAGGGCGCGGGGAGCTGTTTTTT.

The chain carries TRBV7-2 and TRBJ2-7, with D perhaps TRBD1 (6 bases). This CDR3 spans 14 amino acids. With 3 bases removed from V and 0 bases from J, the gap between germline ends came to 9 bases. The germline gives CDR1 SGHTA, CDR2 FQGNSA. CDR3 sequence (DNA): TGTGCCAGCAGCTTTGACAGGAGCTCCTACGAGCAGTACTTC. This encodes CASSFDRSSYEQYF.